This T cell receptor (beta chain) was identified during a study of shared clonotypes between healthy human individuals. Naive CD4+ cells were CD45RA-selected; the remaining cells were memory. Sequenced by immunoSEQ multiplex PCR; TCRdb stores in-frame clones only, minus some. The sample records approximately 530,000 clones, around 95% being singletons. With 2 bases removed from V and 0 bases from J, the gap between germline ends came to 14 bases. Germline values: CDR1 KGHSH, CDR2 LQKENI. CDR3 length equals 18 residues. The receptor comes from a woman under 40 in good health. The sequencing sample was made of naive CD4+ T cells sorted from blood. Subset given: CD45RA+ positively selected. The chain couples TRBV18 to TRBJ2-6; tentatively, D is TRBD2 (6 bases). Here the CDR3 DNA reads TGTGCCAGCTCACCAGTGGCGGGAATGACCTCTGGGGCCAACGTCCTGACTTTC. Translation: CASSPVAGMTSGANVLTF.